Given below is one TCR beta chain in context. Germline assignment: CDR1 SQVTM and CDR2 ANQGSEA. Trimming pared 5 bases from V and 0 bases from J, leaving 13 bases between. The CDR3 length is 15 residues. This entry comes from a study of blood T cell repertoires in COVID-19. About the study: PBMCs, B-cell-depleted T cells, or T cells provided the cDNA or gDNA that made up the material.

Per the original methods: Reference gene primer amplification in the assay estimated nucleated cell counts. TCRdb keeps only in-frame clones here, not all; method: immunoSEQ multiplex PCR. The DNA was the basis for D and trimming; V, J and clone size are from that table. This sample carries more than 250,000 clones, approximately 86% of them seen once, and the ten largest clones take approximately 2.2%. This receptor was taken from a woman aged 25 to 39 who had recovered from COVID-19. Sequenced: peripheral blood. This rearrangement joins TRBV29-1 to TRBJ2-2; the D gene is possibly TRBD1 (6 bases). The DNA for the CDR3 is TGCAGCGTTTTGGGGGCCCCCACGAACACCGGGGAGCTGTTTTTT. Translating it yields CSVLGAPTNTGELFF.